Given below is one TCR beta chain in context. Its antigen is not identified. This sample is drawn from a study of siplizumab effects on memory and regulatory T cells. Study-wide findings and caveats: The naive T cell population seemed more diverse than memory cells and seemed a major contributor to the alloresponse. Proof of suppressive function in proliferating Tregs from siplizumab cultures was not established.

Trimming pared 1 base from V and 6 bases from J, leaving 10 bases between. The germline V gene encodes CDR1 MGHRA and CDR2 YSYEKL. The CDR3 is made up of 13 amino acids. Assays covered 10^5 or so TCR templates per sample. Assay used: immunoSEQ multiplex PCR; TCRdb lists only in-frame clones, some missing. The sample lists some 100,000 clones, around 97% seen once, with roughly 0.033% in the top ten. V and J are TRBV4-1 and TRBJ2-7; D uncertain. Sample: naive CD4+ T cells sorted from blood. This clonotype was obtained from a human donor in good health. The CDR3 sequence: CASSQGAGVEQYF. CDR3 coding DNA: TGCGCCAGCAGCCAAGGAGCAGGTGTCGAGCAGTACTTC.